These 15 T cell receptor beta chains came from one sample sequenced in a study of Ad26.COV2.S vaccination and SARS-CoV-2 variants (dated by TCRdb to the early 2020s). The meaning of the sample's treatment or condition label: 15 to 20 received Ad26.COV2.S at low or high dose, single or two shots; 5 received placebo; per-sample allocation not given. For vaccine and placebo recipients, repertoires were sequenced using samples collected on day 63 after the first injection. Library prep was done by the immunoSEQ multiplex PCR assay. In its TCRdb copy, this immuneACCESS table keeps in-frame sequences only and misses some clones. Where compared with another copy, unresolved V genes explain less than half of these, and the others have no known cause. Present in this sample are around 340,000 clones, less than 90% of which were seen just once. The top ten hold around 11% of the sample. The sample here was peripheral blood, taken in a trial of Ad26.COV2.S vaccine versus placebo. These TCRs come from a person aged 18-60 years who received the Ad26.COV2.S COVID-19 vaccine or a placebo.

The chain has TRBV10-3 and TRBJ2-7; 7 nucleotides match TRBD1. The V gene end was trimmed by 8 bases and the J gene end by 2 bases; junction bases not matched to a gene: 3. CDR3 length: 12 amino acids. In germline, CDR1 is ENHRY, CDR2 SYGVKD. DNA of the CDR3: TGTGCCATCGGGGACAGCGCCTACGAGCAGTACTTC. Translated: CAIGDSAYEQYF.

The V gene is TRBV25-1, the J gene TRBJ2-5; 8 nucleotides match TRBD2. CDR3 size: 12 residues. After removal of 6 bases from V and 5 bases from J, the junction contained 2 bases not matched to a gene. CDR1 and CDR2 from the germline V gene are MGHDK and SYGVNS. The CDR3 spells CASRRGVETQYF. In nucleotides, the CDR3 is TGTGCCAGCAGGCGGGGGGTCGAGACCCAGTACTTC. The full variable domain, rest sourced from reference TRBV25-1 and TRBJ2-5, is EADIYQTPRYLVIGTGKKITLECSQTMGHDKMYWYQQDPGMELHLIHYSYGVNSTEKGDLSSESTVSRIRTEHFPLTLESARPSHTSQYLCASRRGVETQYFGPGTRLLVL.

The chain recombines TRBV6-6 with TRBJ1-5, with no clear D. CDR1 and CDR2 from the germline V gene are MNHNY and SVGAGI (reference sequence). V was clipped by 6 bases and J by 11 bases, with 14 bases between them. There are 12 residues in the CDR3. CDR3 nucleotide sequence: TGTGCCAGCAGCCCCGACCGTGTTACCCAGCATTTT. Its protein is CASSPDRVTQHF.

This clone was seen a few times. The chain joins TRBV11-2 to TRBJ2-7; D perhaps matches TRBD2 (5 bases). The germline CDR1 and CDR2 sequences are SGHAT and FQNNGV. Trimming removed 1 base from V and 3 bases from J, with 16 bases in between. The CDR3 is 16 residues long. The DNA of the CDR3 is TGTGCCAGCAGCTTAGTGGAGGCCCCCGCTGTCTACGAGCAGTACTTC. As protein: CASSLVEAPAVYEQYF.

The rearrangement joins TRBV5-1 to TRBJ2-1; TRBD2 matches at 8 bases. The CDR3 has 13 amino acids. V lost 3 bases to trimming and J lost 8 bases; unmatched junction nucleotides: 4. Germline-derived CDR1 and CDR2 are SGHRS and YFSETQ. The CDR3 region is CASSSGTRDEQFF. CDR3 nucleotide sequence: TGCGCCAGCAGCTCCGGGACTAGAGATGAGCAGTTCTTC.

The CDR3 spells CAWSVGLGTDTQYF. The CDR3 bases are TGTGCCTGGAGTGTAGGGTTAGGCACAGATACGCAGTATTTT. The V and J genes are TRBV30 and TRBJ2-3; D gene uncertain. Deletions cut 0 bases from V and 1 base from J, with 8 bases between. The germline CDR1 and CDR2 sequences are GTSNPN and SVGIG (reference sequence). The CDR3 consists of 14 residues.

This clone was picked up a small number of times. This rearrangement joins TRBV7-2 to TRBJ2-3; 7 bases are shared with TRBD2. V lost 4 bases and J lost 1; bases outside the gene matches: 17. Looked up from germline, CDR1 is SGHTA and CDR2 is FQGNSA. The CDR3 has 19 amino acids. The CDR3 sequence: CASSSSAFGGGLGTDTQYF. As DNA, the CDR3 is TGTGCCAGCAGCTCCTCTGCGTTTGGGGGAGGGCTGGGCACAGATACGCAGTATTTT.

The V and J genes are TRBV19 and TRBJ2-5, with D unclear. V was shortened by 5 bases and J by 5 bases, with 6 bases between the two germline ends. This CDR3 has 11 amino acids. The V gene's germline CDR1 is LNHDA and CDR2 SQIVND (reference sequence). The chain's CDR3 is CASSSGETQYF. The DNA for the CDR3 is TGTGCCAGTAGTTCTGGGGAGACCCAGTACTTC. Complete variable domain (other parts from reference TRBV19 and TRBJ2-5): DGGITQSPKYLFRKEGQNVTLSCEQNLNHDAMYWYRQDPGQGLRLIYYSQIVNDFQKGDIAEGYSVSREKKESFPLTVTSAQKNPTAFYLCASSSGETQYFGPGTRLLVL.

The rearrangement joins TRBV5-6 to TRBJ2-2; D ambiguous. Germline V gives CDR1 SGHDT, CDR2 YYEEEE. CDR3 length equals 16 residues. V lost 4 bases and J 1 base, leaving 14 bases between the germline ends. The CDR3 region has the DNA TGTGCCAGCAGCCTGGACGGAGTGGAGAACACCGGGGAGCTGTTTTTT. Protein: CASSLDGVENTGELFF.

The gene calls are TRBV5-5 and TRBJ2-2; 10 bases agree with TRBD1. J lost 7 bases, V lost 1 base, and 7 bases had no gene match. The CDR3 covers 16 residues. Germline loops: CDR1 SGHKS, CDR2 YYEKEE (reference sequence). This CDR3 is CASSLRDRGINGELFF. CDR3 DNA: TGTGCCAGCAGCTTGAGGGACAGGGGAATTAACGGGGAGCTGTTTTTT.

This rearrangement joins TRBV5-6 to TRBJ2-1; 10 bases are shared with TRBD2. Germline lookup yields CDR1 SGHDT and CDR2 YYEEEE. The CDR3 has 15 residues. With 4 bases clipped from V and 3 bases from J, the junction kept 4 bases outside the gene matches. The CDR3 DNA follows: TGTGCCAGCAGCCCTCTAGCGGGGGTCTACAATGAGCAGTTCTTC. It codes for CASSPLAGVYNEQFF.

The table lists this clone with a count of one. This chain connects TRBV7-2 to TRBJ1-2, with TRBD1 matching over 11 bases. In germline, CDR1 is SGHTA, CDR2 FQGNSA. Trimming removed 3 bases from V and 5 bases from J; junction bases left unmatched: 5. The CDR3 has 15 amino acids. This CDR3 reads CASSFGTGGRYGYTF. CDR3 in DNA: TGTGCCAGCAGCTTCGGGACAGGGGGAAGGTATGGCTACACCTTC.

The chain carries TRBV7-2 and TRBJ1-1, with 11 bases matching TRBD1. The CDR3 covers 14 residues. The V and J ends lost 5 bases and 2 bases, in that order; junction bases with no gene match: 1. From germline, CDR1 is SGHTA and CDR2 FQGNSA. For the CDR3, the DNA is TGTGCCAGCAGCCGGACAGGGGGCAACACTGAAGCTTTCTTT. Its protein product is CASSRTGGNTEAFF.

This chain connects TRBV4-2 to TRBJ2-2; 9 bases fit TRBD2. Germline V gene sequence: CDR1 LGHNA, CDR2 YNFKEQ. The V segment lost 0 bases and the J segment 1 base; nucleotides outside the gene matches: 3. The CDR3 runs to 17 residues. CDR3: CASSQDLSGGNTGELFF. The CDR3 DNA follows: TGTGCCAGCAGCCAAGACCTTAGCGGGGGGAACACCGGGGAGCTGTTTTTT.

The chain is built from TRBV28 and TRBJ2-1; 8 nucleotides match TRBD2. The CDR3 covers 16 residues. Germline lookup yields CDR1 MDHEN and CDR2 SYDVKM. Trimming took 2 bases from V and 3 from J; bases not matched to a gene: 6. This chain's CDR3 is CASSLTGRAGYNEQFF. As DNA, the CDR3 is TGTGCCAGCAGTTTAACCGGGAGGGCCGGCTACAATGAGCAGTTCTTC.